This TCR beta chain originates from a study of Ad26.COV2.S vaccination and SARS-CoV-2 variants. Using immunoSEQ multiplex PCR, the repertoire was profiled, and TCRdb retains in-frame clones only, with some absent. Among approximately 400,000 clones listed, just over 90% were seen once. Germline values: CDR1 MNHEY, CDR2 SVGEGT. This CDR3 spans 19 amino acids. The V gene end was trimmed by 2 bases and the J gene end by 5 bases; junction bases not matched to a gene: 16. Of note for this clone: As yet, its antigen is unknown.

Overall study findings and caveats: Vaccinees and placebo recipients showed similar non-spike TCR breadth. Measurements of TCR breadth and depth may have given underestimates of the total T cell responses. Substantial post-vaccination breadth of spike-specific CD8+ and CD4+ T cell responses was reported. Greater spike-specific TCR breadth was seen in vaccine recipients than in placebo recipients.

The receptor comes from a human donor who had recovered from COVID-19. Sample: peripheral blood, taken after recovery from COVID-19. This chain connects TRBV6-2 or TRBV6-3 to TRBJ2-1, with 9 bases identical to TRBD2. CDR3 sequence (DNA): TGTGCCAGCAGTTACCCAAAGGAGGCGGGGGGGCCGAGGGACAATGAGCAGTTCTTC. Protein sequence: CASSYPKEAGGPRDNEQFF.